The 27 T cell receptor beta chains below were found in one sample sequenced in a study of blood T cell repertoires in COVID-19. Profiled with immunoSEQ multiplex PCR; TCRdb holds only in-frame clones, not every one. The data show 210,000 or so clones, about nine tenths seen once. Sample: peripheral blood. The receptor source for this set is a woman aged 55-69 years with acute or convalescent COVID-19.

The chain carries TRBV7-2 and TRBJ1-2; 8 nucleotides match TRBD1. This CDR3 has 15 amino acids. Trimming took 6 bases from V and 4 from J; bases not matched to a gene: 10. The germline V gene has CDR1 SGHTA and CDR2 FQGNSA. The CDR3 nucleotides read TGTGCCAGCAGACAAGGACAGGGTGGGGGCTATGGCTACACCTTC. This translates into CASRQGQGGGYGYTF.

The chain links TRBV14 to TRBJ1-1; TRBD1 matches 8 bases. In germline, CDR1 is SGHDN, CDR2 FVKESK. The CDR3 is 16 amino acids. V shed 5 bases, J shed 4 bases, and the junction held 12 bases outside the gene matches. The CDR3: CASSYPLGQGGTEAFF. For the CDR3, the DNA is TGTGCCAGCAGCTACCCCCTCGGACAGGGTGGCACTGAAGCTTTCTTT.

The rearrangement joins TRBV12-3 or TRBV12-4 to TRBJ1-2; 7 bases map to TRBD1. The trim removed 3 bases at V and 8 bases at J, leaving 6 bases unmatched. The CDR3 is 13 amino acids. The CDR3: CASSFGQVNGYTF. CDR3 in DNA: TGTGCCAGCAGTTTCGGACAGGTTAACGGCTACACCTTC.

V and J are TRBV30 and TRBJ1-6; 7 nucleotides match TRBD1. The CDR3 contains 14 residues. Germline CDR1 reads GTSNPN; CDR2 reads SVGIG (reference sequence). V shed 2 bases, J shed 8 bases, and the junction held 6 bases outside the gene matches. CDR3 in amino acids: CAWSQTGSDSPLHF. CDR3 coding DNA: TGTGCCTGGAGTCAGACAGGGAGCGATTCACCCCTCCACTTT.

This clone has a single count. In DNA form, the CDR3 reads TGTGCCAGTATGGTTGGCCCCCGTGGAGTAAATCAGCCCCAGCATTTT. Residues: CASMVGPRGVNQPQHF. The gene calls are TRBV19 and TRBJ1-5; D is unclear. This CDR3 is 16 amino acids long. V was clipped by 7 bases and J by 4 bases, with 20 bases between them. Germline V gene lookup returns CDR1 LNHDA and CDR2 SQIVND (reference sequence).

The chain uses TRBV3-1 (or the pseudogene TRBV3-2) and TRBJ1-5; perhaps TRBD1 as D (6 bases). Germline V gene data show CDR1 as LGHDT and CDR2 as YNNKEL (reference sequence). V was clipped by 3 bases and J by 6 bases, with 12 bases between them. The CDR3 has 14 amino acids. CDR3 amino acids: CASSQAGVGQPQHF. CDR3 DNA: TGTGCCAGCAGCCAGGCAGGGGTGGGTCAGCCCCAGCATTTT.

This clone showed up just once. This chain joins TRBV30 and TRBJ2-7; 11 bases align to TRBD1. Germline V gives CDR1 GTSNPN, CDR2 SVGIG (reference sequence). The CDR3 is made up of 15 amino acids. After removal of 0 bases from V and 7 bases from J, the junction contained 8 bases not matched to a gene. In DNA form, the CDR3 reads TGTGCCTGGAGTGTACAGGACAGGGGGCTTTCGGAGCAGTACTTC. It is translated as CAWSVQDRGLSEQYF.

The chain is built from TRBV6-2 or TRBV6-3 and TRBJ2-1; 10 nucleotides align to TRBD2. CDR1 is MNHEY, CDR2 SVGEGT, per germline. The CDR3 extends over 18 amino acids. Trimming cost V 2 bases and J 4 bases; bases outside gene matches: 11. For the CDR3, the DNA is TGTGCCAGCAGTTACCGAAGCACCAGCGGGAGGGGTTACAATGAGCAGTTCTTC. It encodes CASSYRSTSGRGYNEQFF.

This clone was detected only once. This chain uses TRBV19 with TRBJ1-1; no reliable D call. The CDR3 sequence is 14 residues long. Germline V gene data show CDR1 as LNHDA and CDR2 as SQIVND (reference sequence). Trimming took 1 base from V and 1 from J, leaving 7 bases between them. The CDR3, as DNA: TGTGCCAGTAGTATAGGGGCAGAGAACACTGAAGCTTTCTTT. This translates into CASSIGAENTEAFF. The full variable domain, its missing parts supplied by reference TRBV19 and TRBJ1-1, is DGGITQSPKYLFRKEGQNVTLSCEQNLNHDAMYWYRQDPGQGLRLIYYSQIVNDFQKGDIAEGYSVSREKKESFPLTVTSAQKNPTAFYLCASSIGAENTEAFFGQGTRLTVV.

This sequence joins TRBV10-3 and TRBJ2-7, with 12 bases lining up with TRBD2. Looked up from germline, CDR1 is ENHRY and CDR2 is SYGVKD. The length of the CDR3 is 16 residues. The ends lost 6 bases at V and 0 bases at J; junction bases unmatched: 6. For the CDR3, the DNA is TGTGCCATCAGCCCCCGGACTAGCGGGGACTCCTACGAGCAGTACTTC. This translates into CAISPRTSGDSYEQYF.

The chain has TRBV30 and TRBJ1-6; D might be TRBD1 (5 bases). Trimming pared 1 base from V and 13 bases from J, leaving 14 bases between. The CDR3 runs 13 residues. From germline, CDR1 is GTSNPN and CDR2 SVGIG (reference sequence). DNA for the CDR3: TGTGCCTGGAGTGGGGGTGGGGCGGCCCCCCTCCACTTT. As protein: CAWSGGGAAPLHF. The full variable domain, with the rest looked up from reference TRBV30 and TRBJ1-6, is SQTIHQWPATLVQPVGSPLSLECTVEGTSNPNLYWYRQAAGRGLQLLFYSVGIGQISSEVPQNLSASRPQDRQFILSSKKLLLSDSGFYLCAWSGGGAAPLHFGNGTRLTVT.

The V and J genes are TRBV20-1 and TRBJ2-7, with D possibly matching TRBD2 (5 bases). The CDR3 has 11 amino acids. Trimming removed 3 bases from V and 7 bases from J, with 10 bases in between. Per germline, CDR1 DFQATT and CDR2 SNEGSKA (reference sequence). The CDR3: CSASRREEQYF. DNA of the CDR3: TGCAGTGCTAGCCGACGGGAAGAGCAGTACTTC.

This chain joins TRBV12-3 or TRBV12-4 and TRBJ2-1; a weak D match, TRBD2 (5 bases). The CDR3 is 12 residues long. V was cut by 5 bases and J by 9 bases, with 11 bases left in between. CDR3 nucleotides: TGTGCCAGCAGTCAAGGCGGGCCTGAGCAGTTCTTC. Translating gives CASSQGGPEQFF.

This chain connects TRBV12-3 or TRBV12-4 to TRBJ2-5, with 8 bases aligning to TRBD1. The V segment lost 1 base and the J segment 6 bases; nucleotides outside the gene matches: 1. The CDR3 spans 13 residues. The CDR3 DNA is TGTGCCAGCAGTTTAGACAGGGGGAAGACCCAGTACTTC. Encoded protein: CASSLDRGKTQYF.

The gene calls are TRBV4-3 and TRBJ1-5, with TRBD1 matching over 7 bases. The CDR3 covers 14 residues. Germline CDR1 and CDR2: LGHNA and YSLEER. V was clipped by 0 bases and J by 5 bases; unmatched bases: 1. In nucleotides, the CDR3 is TGCGCCAGCAGCCAAGATGACAGGGATCAGCCCCAGCATTTT. Protein: CASSQDDRDQPQHF.

This rearrangement joins TRBV19 to TRBJ1-1; maybe TRBD1 (6 bases). Germline-derived CDR1 and CDR2 are LNHDA and SQIVND (reference sequence). The CDR3 is 14 amino acids. V lost 6 bases to trimming and J lost 2 bases, with 13 bases between them. The CDR3 nucleotides are TGTGCCAGTAGCCACAGGGACACCAACACTGAAGCTTTCTTT. It yields the protein CASSHRDTNTEAFF.

This sequence joins TRBV3-1 (or the pseudogene TRBV3-2) and TRBJ2-3; possible D gene TRBD2, 6 bases. V lost 7 bases, J lost 2 bases, and 13 bases lay in between. Germline lookup yields CDR1 LGHDT and CDR2 YNNKEL (reference sequence). This CDR3 is 14 amino acids long. The CDR3 DNA reads as TGTGCCAGCACAGGGCTAGCGCCCACAGATACGCAGTATTTT. Protein: CASTGLAPTDTQYF.

The chain recombines TRBV3-1 (or the pseudogene TRBV3-2) with TRBJ2-7, with TRBD2 identical over 9 bases. There are 14 residues in the CDR3. CDR1 and CDR2 from the germline V gene are LGHDT and YNNKEL (reference sequence). Trimming cost V 3 bases and J 7 bases; bases outside gene matches: 7. CDR3 residues: CASSQRGGQGEQYF. The CDR3 bases are TGTGCCAGCAGCCAGCGGGGGGGCCAGGGGGAGCAGTACTTC.

The rearrangement uses TRBV5-1 and TRBJ1-1, with 11 nucleotides matching TRBD1. The germline gives CDR1 SGHRS, CDR2 YFSETQ. The CDR3 loop spans 15 amino acids. Trimming at V came to 4 bases and at J to 5 bases, leaving 7 bases not matched to a gene. DNA of the CDR3: TGCGCCAGCAGCCCCGGACAGGGGGCGCGGACTGAAGCTTTCTTT. Protein sequence: CASSPGQGARTEAFF.

The genes are TRBV28 and TRBJ1-2; D is perhaps TRBD1 (6 bases). Germline CDR1 and CDR2: MDHEN and SYDVKM. CDR3 length: 15 amino acids. V gave up 5 bases and J gave up 1 base, with 14 bases separating them. CDR3 nucleotide sequence: TGTGCCAGCAGTCCTCCCGGGACACTTAACTATGGCTACACCTTC. Translation: CASSPPGTLNYGYTF.

This chain uses TRBV24-1 with TRBJ2-1; 7 bases fit TRBD1. CDR3 size: 13 residues. V dropped 6 bases and J dropped 8; count of bases not matched to a gene: 6. The germline V gene encodes CDR1 KGHDR and CDR2 SFDVKD. The CDR3 bases are TGTGCCACCAGTCACCGGGACAGTTATGAGCAGTTCTTC. Amino acid sequence: CATSHRDSYEQFF.

The chain is built from TRBV7-9 and TRBJ2-3; D perhaps matches TRBD1 (5 bases). From germline, CDR1 is SEHNR and CDR2 FQNEAQ (reference sequence). The CDR3 is 13 amino acids. The V gene lost 5 bases and the J gene lost 2 bases, with 8 bases spanning the gap. The CDR3 DNA sequence: TGTGCCAGCAGCCGACAGATCACAGATACGCAGTATTTT. Residues: CASSRQITDTQYF.

The chain links TRBV3-1 (or the pseudogene TRBV3-2) to TRBJ1-4; 10 nucleotides align to TRBD1. There are 14 residues in the CDR3. The germline V gene encodes CDR1 LGHDT and CDR2 YNNKEL (reference sequence). The V gene end was trimmed by 2 bases and the J gene end by 8 bases; junction bases not matched to a gene: 2. CDR3 amino acids: CASSQWTGGEKLFF. The CDR3 DNA reads as TGTGCCAGCAGCCAATGGACAGGGGGAGAAAAACTGTTTTTT.

The chain links TRBV6-2 or TRBV6-3 to TRBJ1-2; D is perhaps TRBD1 (6 bases). Germline CDR1 reads MNHEY; CDR2 reads SVGEGT. The CDR3 is 16 residues long. V lost 4 bases to trimming and J lost 2 bases, with 17 bases between them. The CDR3 reads CASSSLDRPANYGYTF. Written as DNA, the CDR3 is TGTGCCAGCAGTTCCCTGGACAGACCCGCAAACTATGGCTACACCTTC.

The chain links TRBV5-1 to TRBJ1-5; TRBD1 matches 7 bases. The trim removed 4 bases at V and 4 bases at J, leaving 2 bases unmatched. Per the germline V gene, CDR1 is SGHRS and CDR2 is YFSETQ. The CDR3 contains 13 residues. The CDR3 is CASSVTGNQPQHF. The CDR3 nucleotides read TGCGCCAGCAGCGTGACAGGGAATCAGCCCCAGCATTTT. Looking up the rest from reference TRBV5-1 and TRBJ1-5 gives the full variable domain: KAGVTQTPRYLIKTRGQQVTLSCSPISGHRSVSWYQQTPGQGLQFLFEYFSETQRNKGNFPGRFSGRQFSNSRSEMNVSTLELGDSALYLCASSVTGNQPQHFGDGTRLSIL.

This clone occurred a few times. The chain's CDR3 is CASSLLAGGPYQETQYF. The CDR3, as DNA: TGTGCCAGCAGCTTACTAGCGGGAGGGCCGTACCAAGAGACCCAGTACTTC. The chain couples TRBV5-6 to TRBJ2-5; TRBD2 aligns across 13 bases. Per germline, CDR1 SGHDT and CDR2 YYEEEE. This CDR3 spans 17 amino acids. With 2 bases clipped from V and 0 bases from J, the junction kept 4 bases outside the gene matches.

This chain connects TRBV28 to TRBJ1-5; 8 bases line up with TRBD1. CDR1 MDHEN and CDR2 SYDVKM come from the germline V gene. V lost 7 bases to trimming and J lost 4 bases; unmatched junction nucleotides: 9. The CDR3 sequence is 15 residues long. The CDR3 coding sequence is TGTGCCAGCACCTCAGGGGGCACGGGGAATCAGCCCCAGCATTTT. It encodes CASTSGGTGNQPQHF. The full variable domain, rest sourced from reference TRBV28 and TRBJ1-5, is DVKVTQSSRYLVKRTGEKVFLECVQDMDHENMFWYRQDPGLGLRLIYFSYDVKMKEKGDIPEGYSVSREKKERFSLILESASTNQTSMYLCASTSGGTGNQPQHFGDGTRLSIL.